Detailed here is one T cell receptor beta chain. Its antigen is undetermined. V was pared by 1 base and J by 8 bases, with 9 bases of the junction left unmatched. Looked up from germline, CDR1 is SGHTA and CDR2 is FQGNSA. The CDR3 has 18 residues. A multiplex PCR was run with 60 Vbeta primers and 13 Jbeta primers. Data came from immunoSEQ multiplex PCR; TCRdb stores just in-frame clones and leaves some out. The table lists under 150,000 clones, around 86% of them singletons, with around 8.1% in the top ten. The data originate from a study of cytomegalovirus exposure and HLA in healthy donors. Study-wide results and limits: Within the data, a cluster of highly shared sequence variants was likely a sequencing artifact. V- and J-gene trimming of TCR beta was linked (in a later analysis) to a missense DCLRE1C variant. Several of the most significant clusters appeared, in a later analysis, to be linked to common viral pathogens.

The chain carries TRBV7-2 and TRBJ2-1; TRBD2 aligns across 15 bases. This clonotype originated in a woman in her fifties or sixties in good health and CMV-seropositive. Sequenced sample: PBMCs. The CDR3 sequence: CASSLGTSGGALVHEQFF. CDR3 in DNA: TGTGCCAGCAGCTTAGGGACTAGCGGGGGGGCCCTCGTGCATGAGCAGTTCTTC.